This TCR beta chain is drawn from a study of human T cells and chemical hapten exposure. This CDR3 is built from 15 residues. The V gene's germline CDR1 is SGDLS and CDR2 YYNGEE. Between the trimmed V and J ends, which lost 0 bases and 3 bases, there was a span of 10 bases. Via MiXCR, TCRdb re-called the RACE reads, giving one row per CDR3 protein. The sample shows around 180,000 distinct CDR3 sequences, under 35% of them seen only once. This clonotype came up a few times. The time point was: pre-sensitization, week 0. The treatment is: therapeutic diphenylcyclopropenone sensitization with weekly scalp DPC.

The source is a woman younger than 45 with alopecia areata. Some clones in this sample may be carry-over from other donors' samples. The V and J genes are TRBV9 and TRBJ2-1; D might be TRBD2 (6 bases). The source was whole blood, collected in connection with sensitization to the hapten diphenylcyclopropenone (DPC). The CDR3 loop reads CASSVAGVLYNEQFF. As DNA, the CDR3 is TGTGCCAGCAGCGTAGCGGGGGTACTCTACAATGAGCAGTTCTTC.